This record covers a single TCR beta chain. Per the germline V gene, CDR1 is MDHEN and CDR2 is SYDVKM. The CDR3 runs to 14 residues. V lost 3 bases and J lost 2; bases outside the gene matches: 3. The PCR had 60 Vbeta and 13 Jbeta primers. Using immunoSEQ multiplex PCR, the repertoire was profiled, and TCRdb retains in-frame clones only, with some absent. This repertoire shows around 100,000 clones, roughly 69% found once; its top ten account for 3.8%. The data are from a study of cytomegalovirus exposure and HLA in healthy donors. Study details: Across 350 to 400 genotyped donors, approximately 80% landed in the Caucasian-associated ancestry cluster.

The clonotype was recovered from a man aged 25 to 45 in good health and CMV-seropositive. Source material: PBMCs. This chain uses TRBV28 with TRBJ2-7, with 8 bases identical to TRBD1. The CDR3 here is CASSFGTGPYEQYF. CDR3 sequence (DNA): TGTGCCAGCAGTTTTGGGACAGGTCCCTACGAGCAGTACTTC. Full variable domain (rest looked up from reference TRBV28 and TRBJ2-7): DVKVTQSSRYLVKRTGEKVFLECVQDMDHENMFWYRQDPGLGLRLIYFSYDVKMKEKGDIPEGYSVSREKKERFSLILESASTNQTSMYLCASSFGTGPYEQYFGPGTRLTVT.